Listed here is a single TCR beta chain. The data originate from a study of blood T cell repertoires in COVID-19. The overall study: In each case, the material was cDNA or gDNA derived from T cells, B-cell-depleted T cells, or PBMCs.

Deletions cut 5 bases from V and 4 bases from J, with 17 bases between. This CDR3 region has 15 residues. CDR1 and CDR2 from the germline V gene are MDHEN and SYDVKM. TCRdb's table, derived via immunoSEQ multiplex PCR, lists solely in-frame clones and lacks some. The sample carries more than 15,000 clones, 70% to 90% recorded once. Material: peripheral blood. The rearrangement joins TRBV28 to TRBJ1-2; unclear D gene. The sequence was collected from a human donor with active COVID-19. The donor label of this sample is uncertain. The CDR3 sequence is CASSLSSRPSYGYTF. CDR3 DNA: TGTGCCAGCAGTCTGAGTAGCCGACCGTCCTATGGCTACACCTTC.